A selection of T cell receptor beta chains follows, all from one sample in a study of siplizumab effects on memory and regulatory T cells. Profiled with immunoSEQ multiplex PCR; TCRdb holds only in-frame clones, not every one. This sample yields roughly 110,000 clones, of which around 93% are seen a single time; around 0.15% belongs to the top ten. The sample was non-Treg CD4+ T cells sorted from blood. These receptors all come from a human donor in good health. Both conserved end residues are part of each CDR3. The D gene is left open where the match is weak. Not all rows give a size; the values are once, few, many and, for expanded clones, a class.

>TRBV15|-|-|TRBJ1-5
TGTGCCACCAGCAGAGACTTGCAGCCCCAGCATTTT
CATSRDLQPQHF
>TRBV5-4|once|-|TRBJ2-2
TGTGCCAGCAGCTTGGTGGGGGTCAACACCGGGGAGCTGTTTTTT
CASSLVGVNTGELFF
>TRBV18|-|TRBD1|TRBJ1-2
TGTGCCAGCTCTTCCCAGGGACAGAACTATGGCTACACCTTC
CASSSQGQNYGYTF
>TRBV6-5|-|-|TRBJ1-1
TGTGCCAGCAGACAAAACACTGAAGCTTTCTTT
CASRQNTEAFF
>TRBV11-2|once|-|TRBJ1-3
TGTGCCAGCAGCCACCGCACGTCGGGACACTCTGGAAACACCATATATTTT
CASSHRTSGHSGNTIYF
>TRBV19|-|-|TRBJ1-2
TGTGCCAGTATAACCGCGGTGGGGGCGCAGGGCTACACCTTC
CASITAVGAQGYTF
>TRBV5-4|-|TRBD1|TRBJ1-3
TGTGCCAGCAGCTTGACAGGGGCCGGAAACACCATATATTTT
CASSLTGAGNTIYF
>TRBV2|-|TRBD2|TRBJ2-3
TGTGCCAGCAGCCCCTTAACTAGCGGGGGGGGAGATACGCAGTATTTT
CASSPLTSGGGDTQYF
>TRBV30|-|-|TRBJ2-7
TGTGCCTGGAGTGGGAAGAACTTGAGTTCCGAGCAGTACTTC
CAWSGKNLSSEQYF
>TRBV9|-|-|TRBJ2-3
TGTGCCAGCAGCGCGAGCGGATATCTACGCACAGATACGCAGTATTTT
CASSASGYLRTDTQYF
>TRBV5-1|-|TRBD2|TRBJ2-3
TGCGCCAGCAGCTCCGTCCAGAGCGGGGGGGTCACAGATACGCAGTATTTT
CASSSVQSGGVTDTQYF
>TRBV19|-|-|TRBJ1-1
TGTGCCAGTAGTATTTTTGCGGGTGAAGCTTTCTTT
CASSIFAGEAFF
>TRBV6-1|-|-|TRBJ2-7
TGTGCCAGCATCCCCGGGACTTACTCCTACGAGCAGTACTTC
CASIPGTYSYEQYF
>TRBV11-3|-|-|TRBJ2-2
TGTGCCAGCAGCCCTGGGGGGCCGACCGGGGAGCTGTTTTTT
CASSPGGPTGELFF
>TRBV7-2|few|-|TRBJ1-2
TGTGCCAGCAGCTTAGGGCTAGGTGGCTACACCTTC
CASSLGLGGYTF
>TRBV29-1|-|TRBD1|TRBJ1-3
TGCAGCGTTGTCCCGGGACAGGTCGGAAACACCATATATTTT
CSVVPGQVGNTIYF
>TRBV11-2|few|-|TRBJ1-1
TGTGCCAGCAGCTTAGTGGCTGAAGCTTTCTTT
CASSLVAEAFF